Listed below are T cell receptor beta chains from one sample, sequenced in a study of cytomegalovirus exposure and HLA in healthy donors. The assay was immunoSEQ multiplex PCR, and TCRdb's table has in-frame clones only and misses some. Among about 98,000 clones listed, roughly three quarters were seen once. Source material: PBMCs. The receptors derive from a man aged 40-50 years in good health and CMV-seronegative. Both conserved end residues are part of each CDR3. Fields, in order: D gene, clone size, J gene, V gene, CDR3 DNA, CDR3 protein. The D gene is left open where the match is weak. Part of the rows lack a size; the others show once, few, many or a class for expanded clones.

d_gene: -; abundance: -; j_gene: TRBJ2-7; v_gene: TRBV28; CDR3nt: TGTGCCAGCAGTTTCCTTTTCTACGAGCAGTACTTC; CDR3aa: CASSFLFYEQYF
d_gene: TRBD2; abundance: few; j_gene: TRBJ2-7; v_gene: TRBV27; CDR3nt: TGTGCCAGCAGTTTCCCGGGACTAGCGACTCACGAGCAGTACTTC; CDR3aa: CASSFPGLATHEQYF
d_gene: TRBD1; abundance: -; j_gene: TRBJ2-7; v_gene: TRBV10-3; CDR3nt: TGTGCCATCAGTAATAACGACAGGGGGCATCCCTACGAGCAGTACTTC; CDR3aa: CAISNNDRGHPYEQYF
d_gene: TRBD2; abundance: -; j_gene: TRBJ2-1; v_gene: TRBV19; CDR3nt: TGTGCCAGTACCTCGACCGGGACTAGCGGGGGGGGCATGGAGCAGTTCTTC; CDR3aa: CASTSTGTSGGGMEQFF
d_gene: -; abundance: -; j_gene: TRBJ1-3; v_gene: TRBV18; CDR3nt: TGTGCCAGCTCACCACCGGGAGGCAGGCTCAGAGGAAACACCATATATTTT; CDR3aa: CASSPPGGRLRGNTIYF
d_gene: TRBD2; abundance: few; j_gene: TRBJ2-3; v_gene: TRBV7-8; CDR3nt: TGTGCCAGCAGCCCGAGGACTAGCGGGGGGGCGGATACGCAGTATTTT; CDR3aa: CASSPRTSGGADTQYF
d_gene: -; abundance: few; j_gene: TRBJ1-2; v_gene: TRBV5-1; CDR3nt: TGCGCCAGCAGCCCGTCCGGGGGGCCTTCTAACTATGGCTACACCTTC; CDR3aa: CASSPSGGPSNYGYTF
d_gene: -; abundance: -; j_gene: TRBJ1-1; v_gene: TRBV5-1; CDR3nt: TGCGCCAGCAGCTTGGGTACAGAGAACACTGAAGCTTTCTTT; CDR3aa: CASSLGTENTEAFF
d_gene: TRBD1; abundance: -; j_gene: TRBJ1-2; v_gene: TRBV15; CDR3nt: TGTGCCACCAGCAGCTACTCGACAGGGGTGTATGGCTACACCTTC; CDR3aa: CATSSYSTGVYGYTF
d_gene: -; abundance: -; j_gene: TRBJ2-7; v_gene: TRBV5-6; CDR3nt: TGTGCCAGCAGCTTTGGACAGCAAAGTGTCTACGAGCAGTACTTC; CDR3aa: CASSFGQQSVYEQYF
d_gene: TRBD2; abundance: -; j_gene: TRBJ2-1; v_gene: TRBV6-1; CDR3nt: TGTGCCAGCAGTAAAAGGGAGGGTAGTTACAATGAGCAGTTCTTC; CDR3aa: CASSKREGSYNEQFF
d_gene: -; abundance: -; j_gene: TRBJ1-5; v_gene: TRBV6-1; CDR3nt: TGTGCCAGCAGTGAACTTGAAACAGCCCTCAATCAGCCCCAGCATTTT; CDR3aa: CASSELETALNQPQHF
d_gene: TRBD1; abundance: -; j_gene: TRBJ1-3; v_gene: TRBV9; CDR3nt: TGTGCCAGCAGCGGGACAGGGGGAAACACCATATATTTT; CDR3aa: CASSGTGGNTIYF
d_gene: -; abundance: -; j_gene: TRBJ1-2; v_gene: TRBV4-3; CDR3nt: TGCGCCAGCAGCCAAGGAACTAACTCTAACTATGGCTACACCTTC; CDR3aa: CASSQGTNSNYGYTF
d_gene: TRBD1; abundance: -; j_gene: TRBJ2-7; v_gene: TRBV19; CDR3nt: TGTGCCAGTAGTACTAGACAGGGGAATTACGAGCAGTACTTC; CDR3aa: CASSTRQGNYEQYF
d_gene: -; abundance: -; j_gene: TRBJ1-6; v_gene: TRBV19; CDR3nt: TGTGCCACCAGGGCAGCTTATAATTCACCCCTCCACTTT; CDR3aa: CATRAAYNSPLHF
d_gene: TRBD1; abundance: -; j_gene: TRBJ2-2; v_gene: TRBV5-1; CDR3nt: TGCGCCAGCAAGTCTAGGACAGGGGAAAACACCGGGGAGCTGTTTTTT; CDR3aa: CASKSRTGENTGELFF
d_gene: TRBD1; abundance: -; j_gene: TRBJ1-1; v_gene: TRBV29-1; CDR3nt: TGCAGCGTGGGACAGTCGGGAAACACTGAAGCTTTCTTT; CDR3aa: CSVGQSGNTEAFF
d_gene: TRBD1; abundance: -; j_gene: TRBJ2-1; v_gene: TRBV11-3; CDR3nt: TGTGCCAGCAGTAAACAGGGGCAAATGGGGAATGAGCAGTTCTTC; CDR3aa: CASSKQGQMGNEQFF
d_gene: TRBD2; abundance: -; j_gene: TRBJ2-7; v_gene: TRBV7-9; CDR3nt: TGTGCCAGCAGCTCGCCGGGACTAGCGAATACCTACGAGCAGTACTTC; CDR3aa: CASSSPGLANTYEQYF
d_gene: TRBD2; abundance: -; j_gene: TRBJ2-7; v_gene: TRBV5-4; CDR3nt: TGTGCCAGCAGCTGGGGGGGCTCCTACGAGCAGTACTTC; CDR3aa: CASSWGGSYEQYF
d_gene: -; abundance: -; j_gene: TRBJ1-2; v_gene: TRBV7-9; CDR3nt: TGTGCCAGCAGCTTAGTATTGTACTCGCATGGCTACACCTTC; CDR3aa: CASSLVLYSHGYTF
d_gene: -; abundance: -; j_gene: TRBJ2-7; v_gene: TRBV18; CDR3nt: TGTGCCAGCTCACTGCAGGGAAGCTCCTACGAGCAGTACTTC; CDR3aa: CASSLQGSSYEQYF
d_gene: TRBD1; abundance: -; j_gene: TRBJ2-5; v_gene: TRBV7-2; CDR3nt: TGTGCCAGCAGCTTATCTGGGACAGCCGGTTTGCAAGAGACCCAGTACTTC; CDR3aa: CASSLSGTAGLQETQYF
d_gene: TRBD2; abundance: -; j_gene: TRBJ2-2; v_gene: TRBV5-1; CDR3nt: TGCGCCAGCAGCTTGAGCGGGGGGGCCCTCACCGGGGAGCTGTTTTTT; CDR3aa: CASSLSGGALTGELFF
d_gene: TRBD1; abundance: -; j_gene: TRBJ2-7; v_gene: TRBV7-9; CDR3nt: TGTGCCAGCAGAGACCCGGGACAGGGGGCCTACGAGCAGTACTTC; CDR3aa: CASRDPGQGAYEQYF
d_gene: TRBD1; abundance: few; j_gene: TRBJ1-5; v_gene: TRBV7-8; CDR3nt: TGTGCCAGCAGCTCCGGACAGGGGGCGAGTCAGCCCCAGCATTTT; CDR3aa: CASSSGQGASQPQHF
d_gene: TRBD1; abundance: -; j_gene: TRBJ1-2; v_gene: TRBV15; CDR3nt: TGTGCCACCAGCAGAGCCGACAGGGGCTCCCGGTTGCGGTATGGCTACACCTTC; CDR3aa: CATSRADRGSRLRYGYTF
d_gene: -; abundance: -; j_gene: TRBJ1-5; v_gene: TRBV7-2; CDR3nt: TGTGCCAGCAGCTTCAGGGGCAATCAGCCCCAGCATTTT; CDR3aa: CASSFRGNQPQHF
d_gene: -; abundance: -; j_gene: TRBJ1-2; v_gene: TRBV29-1; CDR3nt: TGCAGCGTTGAAACGGGGGGGAAAGGCTACACCTTC; CDR3aa: CSVETGGKGYTF
d_gene: -; abundance: -; j_gene: TRBJ2-5; v_gene: TRBV27; CDR3nt: TGTGCCAGCAGTTCCGGGGTAGAGACCCAGTACTTC; CDR3aa: CASSSGVETQYF
d_gene: TRBD1; abundance: few; j_gene: TRBJ2-7; v_gene: TRBV11-1; CDR3nt: TGTGCCAGCAGCAAACCGTCCGGGACAGGTTCCTACGAGCAGTACTTC; CDR3aa: CASSKPSGTGSYEQYF
d_gene: -; abundance: -; j_gene: TRBJ1-2; v_gene: TRBV28; CDR3nt: TGTGCCAGCACCCGAGACGCGGGGATCATCACTCGTGGCTACACCTTC; CDR3aa: CASTRDAGIITRGYTF
d_gene: TRBD2; abundance: -; j_gene: TRBJ2-1; v_gene: TRBV9; CDR3nt: TGTGCCAGCCAAGGTAGTGGGGGGGACTTCTACAATGAGCAGTTCTTC; CDR3aa: CASQGSGGDFYNEQFF
d_gene: -; abundance: -; j_gene: TRBJ1-2; v_gene: TRBV5-4; CDR3nt: TGTGCCAGCAGCAAAAGACAGGAGGCTGGCTACACCTTC; CDR3aa: CASSKRQEAGYTF
d_gene: -; abundance: -; j_gene: TRBJ2-4; v_gene: TRBV19; CDR3nt: TGTGCCAGTAGTATAGTGTTTTTGCCAGGGCGTGATCCATTGGAAAACATTCAGTACTTC; CDR3aa: CASSIVFLPGRDPLENIQYF
d_gene: -; abundance: few; j_gene: TRBJ2-2; v_gene: TRBV5-1; CDR3nt: TGCGCCAGCAGCTCGACAGCTAACACCGGGGAGCTGTTTTTT; CDR3aa: CASSSTANTGELFF
d_gene: TRBD2; abundance: -; j_gene: TRBJ2-5; v_gene: TRBV29-1; CDR3nt: TGCAGCGTGGGACTAGCGGGGTCTAGGGGGGAGACCCAGTACTTC; CDR3aa: CSVGLAGSRGETQYF
d_gene: TRBD1; abundance: -; j_gene: TRBJ2-7; v_gene: TRBV12-5; CDR3nt: TGTGCTAGTGGTTTGGTACTTGGGACAGGGGGATCTGGCTACTACGAGCAGTACTTC; CDR3aa: CASGLVLGTGGSGYYEQYF
d_gene: -; abundance: -; j_gene: TRBJ1-2; v_gene: TRBV2; CDR3nt: TGTGCCAGCAGTGTGGACAGCAACTATGGCTACACCTTC; CDR3aa: CASSVDSNYGYTF
d_gene: -; abundance: -; j_gene: TRBJ1-6; v_gene: TRBV6-1; CDR3nt: TGTGCCAGCAGTGAAATTCCGAATTCACCCCTCCACTTT; CDR3aa: CASSEIPNSPLHF
d_gene: -; abundance: -; j_gene: TRBJ2-5; v_gene: TRBV2; CDR3nt: TGTGCCAGCAGTGTTGGTTGGGCGGGTTATGAGACCCAGTACTTC; CDR3aa: CASSVGWAGYETQYF
d_gene: -; abundance: -; j_gene: TRBJ2-5; v_gene: TRBV2; CDR3nt: TGTGCCAGCAGTGTGGGACTCCCTGGGGAGACCCAGTACTTC; CDR3aa: CASSVGLPGETQYF
d_gene: TRBD1; abundance: -; j_gene: TRBJ2-5; v_gene: TRBV5-1; CDR3nt: TGCGCCAGCAGTGAGGGGGCGCGAGAGACCCAGTACTTC; CDR3aa: CASSEGARETQYF
d_gene: TRBD1; abundance: -; j_gene: TRBJ2-2; v_gene: TRBV5-1; CDR3nt: TGCGCCAGCAGCTTGGGTCTGGGACAGGGGAACACCGGGGAGCTGTTTTTT; CDR3aa: CASSLGLGQGNTGELFF
d_gene: -; abundance: -; j_gene: TRBJ2-1; v_gene: TRBV19; CDR3nt: TGTGCCAGTAGTATAAGCACCTACAATGAGCAGTTCTTC; CDR3aa: CASSISTYNEQFF